The 26 T cell receptor beta chains below all came from one sample that was sequenced in a study of shared clonotypes between healthy human individuals. Naivety among CD8 cells was defined by CD45RO negativity and positive CCR7 selection, thereby excluding terminally differentiated effector memory CD45RA+ cells. The data were produced by immunoSEQ multiplex PCR, yet TCRdb's version contains in-frame clones alone and is incomplete. The sample has some 2,100,000 clones; roughly 91% are singletons. Material for sequencing was naive CD8+ T cells from PBMCs. These receptors all come from a young man in good health. Some clones in this sample may be carry-over from other donors' samples.

This rearrangement joins TRBV6-1 to TRBJ2-2; 8 positions match TRBD2. Germline trimming cut 7 bases from V and 7 bases from J; bases unmatched to any gene: 5. The CDR3 is 13 amino acids. Germline loops: CDR1 MNHNS, CDR2 SASEGT. Here the CDR3 DNA reads TGTGCCAGCATGCAGCGGGAGAGCGGGGAGCTGTTTTTT. Translating it yields CASMQRESGELFF.

The chain combines TRBV6-1 with TRBJ2-7; 11 nucleotides agree with TRBD1. The CDR3 totals 15 residues. After removal of 3 bases from V and 2 bases from J, the junction contained 3 bases not matched to a gene. Germline CDR1 MNHNS, CDR2 SASEGT. CDR3 DNA: TGTGCCAGCAGTGAGCCGGGACAGGGGGCCTACGAGCAGTACTTC. Protein sequence: CASSEPGQGAYEQYF.

The V gene is TRBV7-9, the J gene TRBJ2-3, with 8 bases fitting TRBD2. CDR1 SEHNR and CDR2 FQNEAQ come from the germline V gene (reference sequence). The CDR3 extends over 17 amino acids. Trimming removed 7 bases from V and 7 bases from J; junction bases left unmatched: 19. The CDR3 here is CASTSTPGLGSSYTQYF. CDR3 DNA: TGTGCCAGCACCTCCACACCGGGACTAGGGTCTTCCTATACGCAGTATTTT.

For this clone: One end of the junction varies from germline; a read error may be responsible. The chain carries TRBV7-9 and TRBJ2-1, with D hard to call. The CDR3 is 13 residues long. Looked up from germline, CDR1 is SEHNR and CDR2 is FQNEAQ (reference sequence). CDR3 loop: CASSFPLSNERFF. CDR3 sequence (DNA): TGTGCCAGCAGCTTTCCCCTTTCGAATGAGCGGTTCTTC.

The rearrangement joins TRBV28 to TRBJ2-7, with unresolved D. This CDR3 contains 14 residues. The germline gives CDR1 MDHEN, CDR2 SYDVKM. Trimming took 4 bases from V and 0 from J, leaving 10 bases between them. The CDR3 region has the DNA TGTGCCAGCAGTTCCCGGATTGGCTCCTACGAGCAGTACTTC. This translates into CASSSRIGSYEQYF.

The chain couples TRBV18 to TRBJ2-7; TRBD1 agrees at 9 bases. CDR3 size: 16 residues. The germline V gene encodes CDR1 KGHSH and CDR2 LQKENI. V gave up 0 bases and J gave up 4 bases; unmatched junction bases: 7. The CDR3 DNA sequence: TGTGCCAGCTCACCACCCCTGACGACAGGGGGGTACGAGCAGTACTTC. Its protein product is CASSPPLTTGGYEQYF. Based on the CDR3 plus reference TRBV18 and TRBJ2-7, the full variable domain is NAGVMQNPRHLVRRRGQEARLRCSPMKGHSHVYWYRQLPEEGLKFMVYLQKENIIDESGMPKERFSAEFPKEGPSILRIQQVVRGDSAAYFCASSPPLTTGGYEQYFGPGTRLTVT.

In regard to this clone: Other DNA sequences from this sample encode an identical CDR3 as well. The chain carries TRBV6-1 and TRBJ1-5, with D unclear. The CDR3 runs to 14 residues. CDR1 MNHNS and CDR2 SASEGT come from the germline V gene. Trimming cost V 6 bases and J 0 bases, with 9 bases left between them. CDR3 loop: CASRTGYSNQPQHF. As DNA, the CDR3 is TGTGCCAGCAGGACCGGATATAGCAATCAGCCCCAGCATTTT.

The rearrangement links TRBV4-1 to TRBJ2-7, with D possibly matching TRBD1 (6 bases). Trimming shortened V by 4 bases and J by 5 bases, and 21 bases separated the two germline ends. The CDR3 is 16 amino acids. Germline V lookup: CDR1 MGHRA, CDR2 YSYEKL. CDR3 coding DNA: TGCGCCAGCAGCCCACCCAAGGGACATAGGGTCGACGAGCAGTACTTC. This gives the protein CASSPPKGHRVDEQYF.

The J gene is TRBJ2-5, the V gene TRBV6-1; D is perhaps TRBD1 (5 bases). Germline loops: CDR1 MNHNS, CDR2 SASEGT. This CDR3 region has 13 residues. V shed 6 bases and J shed 8 bases, with 16 bases lying between them. The CDR3 nucleotides read TGTGCCAGCAGGGACACCGACGGGTTTACCCAGTACTTC. It codes for CASRDTDGFTQYF.

This clone was counted only a few times. Other DNA sequences in this sample translate to the same CDR3. This sequence joins TRBV9 and TRBJ1-1, with D hard to call. CDR1 is SGDLS and CDR2 is YYNGEE in the germline V gene. CDR3 length: 13 amino acids. V was shortened by 0 bases and J by 4 bases, with 7 bases between the two germline ends. CDR3 region: CASSVGDLTEAFF. CDR3 DNA: TGTGCCAGCAGCGTAGGGGATCTCACTGAAGCTTTCTTT.

The V call is TRBV14, the J call TRBJ2-1, with D tentatively TRBD2 (6 bases). The V end lost 1 base, the J end lost 4 bases, and 17 bases lay between the germline ends. Germline assignment: CDR1 SGHDN and CDR2 FVKESK. The CDR3 runs 17 residues. The chain's CDR3 is CASSQVWSGWSYNEQFF. DNA for the CDR3: TGTGCCAGCAGCCAAGTTTGGAGCGGGTGGTCTTACAATGAGCAGTTCTTC.

J is TRBJ1-4 and V is TRBV19, with unresolved D. Between the trimmed V and J ends, which lost 3 bases and 0 bases, there was a span of 8 bases. Germline loops: CDR1 LNHDA, CDR2 SQIVND (reference sequence). The CDR3 has 15 residues. CDR3: CASSILPATNEKLFF. The CDR3 DNA reads as TGTGCCAGTAGTATTCTGCCGGCAACTAATGAAAAACTGTTTTTT.

This chain links TRBV9 with TRBJ1-2, with D possibly matching TRBD1 (5 bases). The CDR3 is 15 residues long. CDR1 is SGDLS, CDR2 YYNGEE, per germline. V was pared by 4 bases and J by 3 bases, with 16 bases between. The CDR3 sequence is CASSTAGGTHYGYTF. The CDR3 DNA follows: TGTGCCAGCAGCACCGCCGGGGGGACTCACTATGGCTACACCTTC.

J is TRBJ2-7 and V is TRBV27; TRBD2 might be the D (6 bases). V gave up 2 bases and J gave up 6 bases, with 11 bases separating them. Germline-derived CDR1 and CDR2 are MNHEY and SMNVEV (reference sequence). The CDR3 extends over 13 amino acids. CDR3 nucleotides: TGTGCCAGCAGTTTAGCGGGGAATGGCGAGCAGTACTTC. Amino acid sequence: CASSLAGNGEQYF.

The CDR3: CASSLRAGAAYEQYF. The CDR3 nucleotides read TGTGCCAGCAGTTTAAGGGCAGGGGCGGCCTACGAGCAGTACTTC. The chain links TRBV27 to TRBJ2-7; tentatively, D is TRBD1 (6 bases). Germline values: CDR1 MNHEY, CDR2 SMNVEV (reference sequence). The CDR3 is 15 residues long. V was shortened by 2 bases and J by 2 bases, with 13 bases between the two germline ends.

V gene TRBV11-3 combines with J gene TRBJ2-3; D remains ambiguous. Trimming took 6 bases from V and 0 from J, leaving 16 bases between them. The CDR3 runs to 16 residues. Germline V gives CDR1 SGHNT, CDR2 YENEEA. CDR3 protein: CASSFSTESSTDTQYF. Here the CDR3 DNA reads TGTGCCAGCAGTTTTTCGACCGAGTCTAGCACAGATACGCAGTATTTT.

The J gene is TRBJ2-1, the V gene TRBV11-3; the D is unclear. CDR1 is SGHNT, CDR2 YENEEA, per germline. V gave up 8 bases and J gave up 8 bases, with 22 bases separating them. CDR3 size: 15 residues. DNA for the CDR3: TGTGCCAGCGACGCCCCACTCGGTAGGCCACATGAGCAGTTCTTC. Protein: CASDAPLGRPHEQFF. The full variable domain, its missing parts supplied by reference TRBV11-3 and TRBJ2-1, is EAGVVQSPRYKIIEKKQPVAFWCNPISGHNTLYWYLQNLGQGPELLIRYENEEAVDDSQLPKDRFSAERLKGVDSTLKIQPAELGDSAVYLCASDAPLGRPHEQFFGPGTRLTVL.

This chain links TRBV9 with TRBJ2-7, with D possibly being TRBD2 (7 bases). Per the germline V gene, CDR1 is SGDLS and CDR2 is YYNGEE. V shed 4 bases and J shed 6 bases, with 17 bases lying between them. This CDR3 contains 14 residues. CDR3 DNA sequence: TGTGCCAGCAGCCCCCGGGGAAGGGGGGGCGAGCAGTACTTC. It codes for CASSPRGRGGEQYF.

The chain couples TRBV4-3 to TRBJ2-5; TRBD2 matches 7 bases. Germline loops: CDR1 LGHNA, CDR2 YSLEER. The CDR3 has 16 amino acids. Losses at the gene ends were 3 bases for V and 1 base for J; bases not matched to a gene: 8. CDR3 bases: TGCGCCAGCAGCCAGTCAGCCTGGGAGGGCCAAGAGACCCAGTACTTC. Translating gives CASSQSAWEGQETQYF.

The chain combines TRBV7-3 with TRBJ1-1; no reliable D call. Trimming removed 6 bases at V and 3 bases at J, with 11 bases between. There are 13 residues in the CDR3. CDR1 SGHTA and CDR2 FQGTGA come from the germline V gene. Here the CDR3 reads CASSSGIHTEAFF. CDR3 in DNA: TGTGCCAGCAGTTCCGGGATTCACACTGAAGCTTTCTTT.

The chain carries TRBV19 and TRBJ1-1; D gene unclear. V lost 9 bases and J 3 bases, leaving 14 bases between the germline ends. CDR1 is LNHDA, CDR2 SQIVND, per germline (reference sequence). This CDR3 contains 13 residues. The CDR3 reads CASHVGWDTEAFF. In nucleotides, the CDR3 is TGTGCCAGCCATGTGGGTTGGGACACTGAAGCTTTCTTT.

V gene TRBV9 combines with J gene TRBJ2-1; 7 bases agree with TRBD1. CDR3 length: 16 residues. Trimming at V came to 3 bases and at J to 4 bases, leaving 10 bases not matched to a gene. Per the germline V gene, CDR1 is SGDLS and CDR2 is YYNGEE. CDR3: CASSAPRGGVYNEQFF. DNA for the CDR3: TGTGCCAGCAGCGCTCCGCGAGGGGGCGTATACAATGAGCAGTTCTTC.

The V and J genes are TRBV7-9 and TRBJ1-4; TRBD1 is a possible D gene (6 bases). CDR1 and CDR2 from the germline V gene are SEHNR and FQNEAQ (reference sequence). CDR3 length: 16 amino acids. V dropped 11 bases and J dropped 4 bases, with 23 bases sitting between them. CDR3 residues: CASNSGTREFNEKLFF. The CDR3 DNA sequence: TGTGCCTCCAATTCCGGGACACGGGAGTTTAATGAAAAACTGTTTTTT.

The rearrangement joins TRBV9 to TRBJ1-3, with 7 bases lining up with TRBD1. The CDR3 sequence is 14 residues long. Trimming removed 6 bases from V and 3 bases from J; junction bases left unmatched: 6. Germline CDR1 is SGDLS and CDR2 is YYNGEE. The CDR3 DNA reads TGTGCCAGCAACCAGGGGGGTGGTGGAAACACCATATATTTT. It codes for CASNQGGGGNTIYF.

The J gene is TRBJ2-3, the V gene TRBV7-3; D gene ambiguous. V shed 8 bases and J shed 5 bases, with 11 bases lying between them. Germline values: CDR1 SGHTA, CDR2 FQGTGA. The CDR3 sequence is 12 residues long. The CDR3 sequence: CASGQVGDTQYF. The CDR3 DNA sequence: TGTGCCAGCGGCCAGGTTGGAGATACGCAGTATTTT. The variable domain in full, with the rest retrieved from reference TRBV7-3 and TRBJ2-3, is GAGVSQTPSNKVTEKGKYVELRCDPISGHTALYWYRQSLGQGPEFLIYFQGTGAADDSGLPNDRFFAVRPEGSVSTLKIQRTERGDSAVYLCASGQVGDTQYFGPGTRLTVL.

This chain connects TRBV27 to TRBJ2-1, with D tentatively TRBD1 (6 bases). CDR1 MNHEY and CDR2 SMNVEV come from the germline V gene (reference sequence). V lost 2 bases to trimming and J lost 0 bases, with 8 bases between them. There are 15 residues in the CDR3. CDR3 DNA sequence: TGTGCCAGCAGTTTACAGGGGTACTCCTACAATGAGCAGTTCTTC. The encoded protein is CASSLQGYSYNEQFF.